These T cell receptor beta chains were read from a single sample in a study of T cell repertoires in cytomegalovirus infection. From the reads, TCRdb called clonotypes with MiXCR, one entry per CDR3 protein. The data hold some 300,000 distinct CDR3 sequences, with 12% to 15% observed a single time. Sequenced input: PBMCs. All receptors derive from a human donor in good health (CMV status not recorded). Some clones in this sample may be carry-over from other donors' samples. CDR3s leave out the opening cysteine and the closing phenylalanine or tryptophan. Each record gives: CDR3 protein, J gene, V gene.

SAKIGRTSGGSTDTQY TRBJ2-3 TRBV20-1
ASSPEGYNSPLH TRBJ1-6 TRBV7-9
SATGQGATYNEQF TRBJ2-1 TRBV20-1
ASWAGVTDEQF TRBJ2-1 TRBV19
ASSLRPSSYNSPLH TRBJ1-6 TRBV7-2
ASSLEGGSEQF TRBJ2-1 TRBV7-9
ASSLPGQGRDGYT TRBJ1-2 TRBV7-8
ASSFSPGDTNEKLF TRBJ1-4 TRBV12-3/TRBV12-4
ASSKDNLSSYNEQF TRBJ2-1 TRBV5-6
ASSLMLGEQY TRBJ2-7 TRBV7-6
ASSYSGGALDTQY TRBJ2-3 TRBV5-1
ASSRPGAVLVN TRBJ1-2 TRBV11-2
ASSQEPAASNEKLF TRBJ1-4 TRBV4-2
ASSEGTRDSNQPQH TRBJ1-5 TRBV12-3/TRBV12-4
ASSQVLLVSYEQY TRBJ2-7 TRBV4-1
ASSQSGSYYEQY TRBJ2-7 TRBV6-2/TRBV6-3
ASSVAGTGLAKNIQY TRBJ2-4 TRBV12-3/TRBV12-4
ASSFVTGDDVNTEAF TRBJ1-1 TRBV12-3/TRBV12-4
ASSENRVRLEQY TRBJ2-7 TRBV6-1
ASSLRPSGTLAKNIQY TRBJ2-4 TRBV28
ASTLAPGELF TRBJ2-2 TRBV6-2/TRBV6-3
ASSPGPGAYNYGYT TRBJ1-2 TRBV28
ASSGPQKFHEQF TRBJ2-1 TRBV25-1
SATPMGGGNQETQY TRBJ2-5 TRBV20-1
ASSQVGPRDTQY TRBJ2-3 TRBV4-1
ASSLALGRGTDTQY TRBJ2-3 TRBV7-2
ASSLGSGSFTTNDEQF TRBJ2-1 TRBV7-2
SAARDRGGGGELF TRBJ2-2 TRBV29-1
ASKMGLADIYNEQF TRBJ2-1 TRBV28
SASADRSLWDTQY TRBJ2-3 TRBV20-1
ASKGTPLTNTGELF TRBJ2-2 TRBV19
ASSYRANTGELF TRBJ2-2 TRBV6-2/TRBV6-3
ASSPDFPSTDTQY TRBJ2-3 TRBV7-6
ASSLVGREQY TRBJ2-7 TRBV7-9
ASSDSGGGTDTQY TRBJ2-3 TRBV6-4
ASSPFGANVLT TRBJ2-6 TRBV7-2
ASSSVGGSSTPTRGQY TRBJ2-7 TRBV12-3/TRBV12-4
ASSPRDRGGDTQY TRBJ2-3 TRBV5-4
SARSLTSLETQY TRBJ2-5 TRBV20-1
ASSQDGASNQPQH TRBJ1-5 TRBV4-1
ASSEQINSPLH TRBJ1-6 TRBV6-1
SAGGSYEQY TRBJ2-7 TRBV20-1
ASSFGRGGHIQY TRBJ2-4 TRBV12-3/TRBV12-4
ASSPRDRGLWGQF TRBJ2-1 TRBV7-9
ASSSTQGVNNEQF TRBJ2-1 TRBV7-9
SASMLAGGRHEQY TRBJ2-7 TRBV20-1
ASRASSSYNEQF TRBJ2-1 TRBV28
ASSLVGLHTEAF TRBJ1-1 TRBV7-9
ASSYPGRPPGNTIY TRBJ1-3 TRBV6-2/TRBV6-3
ASSGWTETGNTEAF TRBJ1-1 TRBV19
ASSSREFPAGANVLT TRBJ2-6 TRBV12-3/TRBV12-4
ASSIPEGFVRNIQY TRBJ2-4 TRBV12-3/TRBV12-4
ASSYSSSGDEQF TRBJ2-1 TRBV6-5
ATSAGTRTGELF TRBJ2-2 TRBV24-1
SVPRDSGTNTQY TRBJ2-3 TRBV29-1
ASRLNKGANTGELF TRBJ2-2 TRBV6-5